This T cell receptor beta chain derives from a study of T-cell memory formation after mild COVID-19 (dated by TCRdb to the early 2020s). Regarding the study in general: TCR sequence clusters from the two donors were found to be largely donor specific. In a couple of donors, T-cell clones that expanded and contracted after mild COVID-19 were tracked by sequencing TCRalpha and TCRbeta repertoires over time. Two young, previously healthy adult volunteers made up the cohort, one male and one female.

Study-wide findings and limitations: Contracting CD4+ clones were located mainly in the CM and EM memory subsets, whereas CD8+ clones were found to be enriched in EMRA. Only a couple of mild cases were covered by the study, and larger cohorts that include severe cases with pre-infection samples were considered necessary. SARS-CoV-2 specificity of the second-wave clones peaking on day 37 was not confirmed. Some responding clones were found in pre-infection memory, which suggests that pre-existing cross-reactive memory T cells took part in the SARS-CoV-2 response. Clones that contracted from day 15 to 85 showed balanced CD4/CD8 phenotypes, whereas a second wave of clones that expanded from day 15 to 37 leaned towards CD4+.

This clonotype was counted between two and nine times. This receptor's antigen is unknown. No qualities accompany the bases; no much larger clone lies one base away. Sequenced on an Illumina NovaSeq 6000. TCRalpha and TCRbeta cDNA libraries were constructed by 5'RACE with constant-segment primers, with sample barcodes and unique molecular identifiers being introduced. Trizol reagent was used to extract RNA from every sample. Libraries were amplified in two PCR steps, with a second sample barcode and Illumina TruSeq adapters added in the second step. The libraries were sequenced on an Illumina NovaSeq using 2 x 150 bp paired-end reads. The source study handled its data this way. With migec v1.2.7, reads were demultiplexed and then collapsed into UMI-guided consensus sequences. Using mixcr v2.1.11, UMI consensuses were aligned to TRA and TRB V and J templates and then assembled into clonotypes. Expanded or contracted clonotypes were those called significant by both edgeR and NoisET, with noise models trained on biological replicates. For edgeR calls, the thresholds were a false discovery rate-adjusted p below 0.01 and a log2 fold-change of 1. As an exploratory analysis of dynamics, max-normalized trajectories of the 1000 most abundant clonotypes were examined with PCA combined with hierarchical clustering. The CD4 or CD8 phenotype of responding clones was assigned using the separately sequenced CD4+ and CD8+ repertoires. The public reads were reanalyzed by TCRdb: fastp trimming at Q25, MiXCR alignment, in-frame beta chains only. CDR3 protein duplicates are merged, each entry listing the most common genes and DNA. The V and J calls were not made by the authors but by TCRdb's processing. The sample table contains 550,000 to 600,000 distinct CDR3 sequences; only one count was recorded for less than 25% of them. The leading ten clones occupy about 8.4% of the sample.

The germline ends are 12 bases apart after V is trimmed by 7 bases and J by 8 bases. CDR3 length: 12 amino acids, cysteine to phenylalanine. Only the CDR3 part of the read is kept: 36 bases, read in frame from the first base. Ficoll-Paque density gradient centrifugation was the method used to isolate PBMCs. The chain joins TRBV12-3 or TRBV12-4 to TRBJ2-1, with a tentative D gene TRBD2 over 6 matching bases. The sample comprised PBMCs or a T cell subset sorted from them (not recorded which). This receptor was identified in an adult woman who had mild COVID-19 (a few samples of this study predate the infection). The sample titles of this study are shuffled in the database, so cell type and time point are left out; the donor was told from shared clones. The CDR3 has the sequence CASTREMYEQFF. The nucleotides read TGTGCCAGCACACGGGAGATGTATGAGCAGTTCTTC.